The clone carrying this T cell receptor beta chain was seen only once. Its matching antigen is unknown. Germline V lookup: CDR1 LGHNA, CDR2 YSLEER. V was cut by 1 base and J by 0 bases, with 9 bases left in between. This CDR3 has 15 amino acids. This entry comes from a study of shared clonotypes between healthy human individuals. TCRdb keeps only in-frame clones here, not all; method: immunoSEQ multiplex PCR. The profile covers about 2,200,000 clones, with around 93% appearing a single time and roughly 1.7% taken by the ten largest. CD45RO-negative CD8 cells positively selected for CCR7 made up the naive population, which excluded terminally differentiated effector memory CD45RA+ cells. Overall study results and limits: An expected dependence of interdonor clonotype sharing on sequencing depth was noted. Large depth notwithstanding, sorted-subset sequencing proved incomplete by rarefaction.

The sample comprised naive CD8+ T cells from PBMCs. The clonotype originates from a man in his late teens or twenties in good health. Some clones in this sample may be carry-over from other donors' samples. The chain employs TRBV4-3 and TRBJ1-2; D call uncertain. CDR3: CASSQGSRSNYGYTF. The CDR3 coding sequence is TGCGCCAGCAGCCAAGGTTCCCGATCTAACTATGGCTACACCTTC.